This T cell receptor (beta chain) was found in a study of T cell repertoires in cytomegalovirus infection. Study at large: Well-studied HLA-B-restricted epitopes and recently identified HLA-C-restricted epitopes of CMV were both used in the study. A matching HLA type, together with CMV infection, was signaled by public TCR beta signatures. Study findings and constraints: HLA-C-restricted CMV clonotypes gave the most frequent clonotype in two of eight donors. Identification of carriers of CMV plus the relevant HLA was performed using cumulative public TCR beta family frequency.

TCRdb processed the reads anew with MiXCR; each CDR3 protein has one entry. The table has around 120,000 distinct CDR3 sequences, roughly 39% seen once. As for this clonotype: Its antigen is undetermined.

V lost 7 bases to trimming and J lost 8 bases, with 14 bases between them. CDR1 MDHEN and CDR2 SYDVKM come from the germline V gene. The CDR3 covers 13 residues. This chain joins TRBV28 and TRBJ1-4, with a weak D call TRBD1 (5 bases). This material consisted of CD8+ T cells from cultured PBMCs, taken from culture after CMV antigen stimulation. The TCR comes from a human donor in good health (CMV status not recorded). Some clones in this sample may be carry-over from other donors' samples. The CDR3, as DNA: TGTGCCAGCACCATGGGGCTCGAGGAAAAACTGTTTTTT. Its translation: CASTMGLEEKLFF.